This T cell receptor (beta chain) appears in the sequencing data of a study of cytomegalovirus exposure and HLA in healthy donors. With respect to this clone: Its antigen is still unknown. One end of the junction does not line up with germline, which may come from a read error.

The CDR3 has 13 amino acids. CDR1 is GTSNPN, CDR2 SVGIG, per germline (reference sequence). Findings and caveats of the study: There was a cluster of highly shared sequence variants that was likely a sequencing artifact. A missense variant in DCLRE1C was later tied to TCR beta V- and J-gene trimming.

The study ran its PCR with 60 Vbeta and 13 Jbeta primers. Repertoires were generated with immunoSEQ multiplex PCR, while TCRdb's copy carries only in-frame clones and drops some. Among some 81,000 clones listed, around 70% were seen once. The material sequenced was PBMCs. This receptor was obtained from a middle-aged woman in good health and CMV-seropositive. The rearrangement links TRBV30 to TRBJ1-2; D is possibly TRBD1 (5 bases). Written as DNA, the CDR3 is TGTGCCTGGAGTTCCCTGGGACTTTATGGCTACCCCTTC. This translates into CAWSSLGLYGYPF.